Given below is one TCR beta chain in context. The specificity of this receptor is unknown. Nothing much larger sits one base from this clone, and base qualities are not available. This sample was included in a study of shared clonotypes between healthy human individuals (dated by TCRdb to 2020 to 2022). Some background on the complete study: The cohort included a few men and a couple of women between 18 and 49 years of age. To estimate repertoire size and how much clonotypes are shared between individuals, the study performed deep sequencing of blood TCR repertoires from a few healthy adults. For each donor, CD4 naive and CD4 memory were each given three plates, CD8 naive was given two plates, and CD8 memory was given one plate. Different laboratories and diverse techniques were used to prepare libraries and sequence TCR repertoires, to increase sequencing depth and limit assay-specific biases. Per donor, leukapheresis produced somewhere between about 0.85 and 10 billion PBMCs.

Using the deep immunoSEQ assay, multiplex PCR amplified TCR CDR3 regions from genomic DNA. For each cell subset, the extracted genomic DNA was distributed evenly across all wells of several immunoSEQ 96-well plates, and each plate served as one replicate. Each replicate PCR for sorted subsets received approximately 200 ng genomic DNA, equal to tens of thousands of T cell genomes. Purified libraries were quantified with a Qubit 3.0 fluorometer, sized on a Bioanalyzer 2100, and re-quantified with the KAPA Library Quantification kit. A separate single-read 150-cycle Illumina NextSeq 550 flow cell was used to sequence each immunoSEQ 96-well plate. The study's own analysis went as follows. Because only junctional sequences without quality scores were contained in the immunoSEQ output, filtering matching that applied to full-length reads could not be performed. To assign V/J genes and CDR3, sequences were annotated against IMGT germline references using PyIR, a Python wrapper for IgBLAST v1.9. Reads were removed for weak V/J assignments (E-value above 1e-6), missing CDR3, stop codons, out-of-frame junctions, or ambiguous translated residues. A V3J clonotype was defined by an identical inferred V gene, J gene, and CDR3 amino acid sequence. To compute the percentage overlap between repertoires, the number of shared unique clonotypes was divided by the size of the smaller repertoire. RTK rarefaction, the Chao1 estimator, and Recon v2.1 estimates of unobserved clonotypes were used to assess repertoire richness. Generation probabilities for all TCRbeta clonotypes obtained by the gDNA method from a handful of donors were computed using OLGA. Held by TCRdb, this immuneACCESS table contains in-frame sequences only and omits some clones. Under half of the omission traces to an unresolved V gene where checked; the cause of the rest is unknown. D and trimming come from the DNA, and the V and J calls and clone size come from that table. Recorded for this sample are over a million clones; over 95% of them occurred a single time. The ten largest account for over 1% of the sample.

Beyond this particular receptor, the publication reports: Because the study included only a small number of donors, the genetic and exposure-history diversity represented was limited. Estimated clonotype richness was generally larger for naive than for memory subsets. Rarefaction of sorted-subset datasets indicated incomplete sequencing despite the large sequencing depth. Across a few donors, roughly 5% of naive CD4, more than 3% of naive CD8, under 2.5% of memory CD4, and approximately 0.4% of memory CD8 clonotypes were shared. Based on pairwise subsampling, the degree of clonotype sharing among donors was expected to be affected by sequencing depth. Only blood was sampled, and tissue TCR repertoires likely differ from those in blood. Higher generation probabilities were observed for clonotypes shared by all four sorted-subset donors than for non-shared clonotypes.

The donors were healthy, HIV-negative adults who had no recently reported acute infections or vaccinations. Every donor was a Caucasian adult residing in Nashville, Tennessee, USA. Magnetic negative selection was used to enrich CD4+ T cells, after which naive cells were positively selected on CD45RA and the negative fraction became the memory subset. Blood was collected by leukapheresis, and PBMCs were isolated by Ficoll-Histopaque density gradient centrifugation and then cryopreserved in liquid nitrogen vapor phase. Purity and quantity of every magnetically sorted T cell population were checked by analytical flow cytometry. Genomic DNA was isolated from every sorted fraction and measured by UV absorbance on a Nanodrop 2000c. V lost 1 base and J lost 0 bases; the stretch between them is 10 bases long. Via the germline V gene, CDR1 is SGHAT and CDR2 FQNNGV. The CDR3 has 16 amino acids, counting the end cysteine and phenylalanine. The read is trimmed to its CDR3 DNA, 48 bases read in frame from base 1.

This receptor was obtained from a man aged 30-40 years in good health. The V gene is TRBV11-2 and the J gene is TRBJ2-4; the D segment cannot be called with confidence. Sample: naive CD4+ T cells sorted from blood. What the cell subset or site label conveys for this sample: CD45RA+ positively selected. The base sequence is TGTGCCAGCAGCTTAGCTCCCAGACTAGCCAAAAACATTCAGTACTTC. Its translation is CASSLAPRLAKNIQYF.